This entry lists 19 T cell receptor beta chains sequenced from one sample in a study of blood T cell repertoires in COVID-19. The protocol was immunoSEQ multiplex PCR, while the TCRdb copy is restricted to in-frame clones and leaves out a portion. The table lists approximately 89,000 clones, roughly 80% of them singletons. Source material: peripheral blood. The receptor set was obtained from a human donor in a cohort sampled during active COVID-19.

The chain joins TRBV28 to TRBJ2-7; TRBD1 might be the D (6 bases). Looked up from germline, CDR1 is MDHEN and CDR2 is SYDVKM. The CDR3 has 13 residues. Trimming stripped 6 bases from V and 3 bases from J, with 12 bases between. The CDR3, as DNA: TGTGCCAGCAGGATCCAACAGGGCTACGAGCAGTACTTC. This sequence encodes CASRIQQGYEQYF.

This CDR3 is CASASSGQGVYEQYF. The CDR3, as DNA: TGTGCCAGCGCCTCTTCCGGACAGGGGGTCTACGAGCAGTACTTC. The rearrangement uses TRBV6-5 and TRBJ2-7; TRBD1 agrees at 10 bases. This CDR3 is built from 15 residues. Germline lookup yields CDR1 MNHEY and CDR2 SVGAGI. The ends lost 8 bases at V and 3 bases at J; junction bases unmatched: 10.

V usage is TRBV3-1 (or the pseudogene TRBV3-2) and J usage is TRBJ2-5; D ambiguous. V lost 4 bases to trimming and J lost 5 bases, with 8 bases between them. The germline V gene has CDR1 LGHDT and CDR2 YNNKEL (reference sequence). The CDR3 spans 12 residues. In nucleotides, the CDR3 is TGTGCCAGCAGCCTCCCAGCGGAGACCCAGTACTTC. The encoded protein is CASSLPAETQYF.

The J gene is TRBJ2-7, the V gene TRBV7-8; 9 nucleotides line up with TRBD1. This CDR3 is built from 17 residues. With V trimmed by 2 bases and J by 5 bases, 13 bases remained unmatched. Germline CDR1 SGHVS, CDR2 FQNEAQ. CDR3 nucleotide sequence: TGTGCCAGCAGCTTATTTGCTCGGACAGGGGAAACACACGAGCAGTACTTC. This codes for CASSLFARTGETHEQYF.

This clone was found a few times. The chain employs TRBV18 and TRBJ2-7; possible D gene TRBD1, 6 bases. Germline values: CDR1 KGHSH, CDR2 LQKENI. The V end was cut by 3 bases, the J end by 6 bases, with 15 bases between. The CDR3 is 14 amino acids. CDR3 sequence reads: CASSPSTGSGEQYF. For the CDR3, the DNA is TGTGCCAGCTCACCCAGTACAGGGTCGGGCGAGCAGTACTTC.

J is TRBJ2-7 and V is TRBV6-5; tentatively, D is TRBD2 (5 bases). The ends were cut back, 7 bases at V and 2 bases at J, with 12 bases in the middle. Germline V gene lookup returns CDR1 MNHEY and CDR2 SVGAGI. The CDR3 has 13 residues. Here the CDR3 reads CASTPAATYEQYF. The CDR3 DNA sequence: TGTGCCAGCACCCCAGCGGCCACCTACGAGCAGTACTTC.

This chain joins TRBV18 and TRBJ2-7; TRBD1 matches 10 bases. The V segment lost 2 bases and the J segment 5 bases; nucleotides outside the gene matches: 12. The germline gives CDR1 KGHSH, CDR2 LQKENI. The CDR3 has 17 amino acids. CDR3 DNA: TGTGCCAGCTCACCATGGGCCCCCGGGACAGGGGTCCACGAGCAGTACTTC. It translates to CASSPWAPGTGVHEQYF.

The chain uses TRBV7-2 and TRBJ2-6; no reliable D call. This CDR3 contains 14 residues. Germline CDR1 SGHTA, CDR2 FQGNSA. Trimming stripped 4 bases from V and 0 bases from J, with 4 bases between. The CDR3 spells CASSSYSGANVLTF. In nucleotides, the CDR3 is TGTGCCAGCAGCTCTTACTCTGGGGCCAACGTCCTGACTTTC.

CDR3 coding DNA: TGCGCCAGCAGTGTTGGGCGGGGGCCCTACGAGCAGTACTTC. Translating gives CASSVGRGPYEQYF. V and J are TRBV10-1 and TRBJ2-7; D is possibly TRBD2 (7 bases). Germline CDR1 WNHNN, CDR2 SYGVQD (reference sequence). This CDR3 contains 14 residues. The V and J ends lost 4 bases and 2 bases respectively, with 12 bases between them.

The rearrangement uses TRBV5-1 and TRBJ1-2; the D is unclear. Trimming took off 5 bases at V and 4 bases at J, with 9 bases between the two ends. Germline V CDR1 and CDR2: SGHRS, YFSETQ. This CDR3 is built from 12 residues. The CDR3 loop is CASRAGGYGYTF. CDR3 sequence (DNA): TGCGCCAGCAGGGCGGGAGGCTATGGCTACACCTTC.

The CDR3 reads CASSIGQASSSGGYTF. The CDR3 DNA follows: TGTGCCAGTAGTATCGGACAGGCTTCCTCCTCGGGGGGCTACACCTTC. J is TRBJ1-2 and V is TRBV19; TRBD1 agrees at 7 bases. CDR1 and CDR2 (germline): LNHDA, SQIVND (reference sequence). The V and J ends lost 3 bases and 8 bases, in that order; junction bases with no gene match: 15. The CDR3 has 16 amino acids.

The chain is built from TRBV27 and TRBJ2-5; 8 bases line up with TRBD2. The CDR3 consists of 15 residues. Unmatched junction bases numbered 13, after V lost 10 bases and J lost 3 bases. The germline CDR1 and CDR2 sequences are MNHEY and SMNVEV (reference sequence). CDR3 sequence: CANRRVAGRKETQYF. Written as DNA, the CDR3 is TGTGCCAACCGACGTGTAGCGGGGCGGAAAGAGACCCAGTACTTC.

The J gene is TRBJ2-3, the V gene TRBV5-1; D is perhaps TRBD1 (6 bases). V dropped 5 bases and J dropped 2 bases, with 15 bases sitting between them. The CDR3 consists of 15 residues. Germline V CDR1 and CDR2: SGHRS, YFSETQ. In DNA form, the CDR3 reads TGCGCCAGCAGGGCCAGGGGACAAATCACAGATACGCAGTATTTT. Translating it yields CASRARGQITDTQYF.

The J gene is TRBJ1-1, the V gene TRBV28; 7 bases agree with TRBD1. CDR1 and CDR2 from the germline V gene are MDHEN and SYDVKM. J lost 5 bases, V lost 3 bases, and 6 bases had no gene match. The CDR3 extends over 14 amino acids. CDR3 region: CASSLTGTGTEAFF. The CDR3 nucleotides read TGTGCCAGCAGTTTGACAGGGACGGGAACTGAAGCTTTCTTT.

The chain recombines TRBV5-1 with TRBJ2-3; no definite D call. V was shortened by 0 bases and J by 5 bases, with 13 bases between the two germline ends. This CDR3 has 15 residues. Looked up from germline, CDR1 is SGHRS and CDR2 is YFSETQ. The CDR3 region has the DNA TGCGCCAGCAGCTTGGAGGTCAGAGGCAAAGATACGCAGTATTTT. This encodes CASSLEVRGKDTQYF.

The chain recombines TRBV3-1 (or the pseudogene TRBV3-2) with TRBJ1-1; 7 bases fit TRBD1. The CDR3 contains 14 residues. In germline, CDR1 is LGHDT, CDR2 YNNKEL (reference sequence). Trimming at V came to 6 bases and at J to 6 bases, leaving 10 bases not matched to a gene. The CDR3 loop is CASRTTGVGAEAFF. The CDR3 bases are TGTGCCAGCAGAACCACAGGGGTCGGGGCTGAAGCTTTCTTT.

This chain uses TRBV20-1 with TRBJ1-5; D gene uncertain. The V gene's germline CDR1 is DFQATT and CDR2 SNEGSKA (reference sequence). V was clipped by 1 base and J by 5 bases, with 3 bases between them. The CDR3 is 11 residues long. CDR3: CSARGDQPQHF. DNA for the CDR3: TGCAGTGCTAGAGGCGATCAGCCCCAGCATTTT.

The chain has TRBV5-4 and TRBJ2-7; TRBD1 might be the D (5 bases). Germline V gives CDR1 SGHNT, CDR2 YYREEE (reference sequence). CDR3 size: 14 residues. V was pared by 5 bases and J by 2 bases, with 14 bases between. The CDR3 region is CASSPDSSPYEQYF. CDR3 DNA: TGTGCCAGCAGTCCAGACAGTTCTCCCTACGAGCAGTACTTC.

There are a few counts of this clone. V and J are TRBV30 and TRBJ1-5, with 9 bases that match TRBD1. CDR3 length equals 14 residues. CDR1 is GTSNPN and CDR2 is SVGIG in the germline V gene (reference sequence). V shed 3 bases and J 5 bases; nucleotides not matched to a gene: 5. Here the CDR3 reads CAWSMDRGYQPQHF. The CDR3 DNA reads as TGTGCCTGGAGCATGGACAGGGGCTATCAGCCCCAGCATTTT.